Included here is one T cell receptor (beta chain) sequence, with context. Its antigen is currently unknown. The data stem from a study of sequential checkpoint blockade in melanoma. On the study more broadly: Patients were randomized 1:1 to nivolumab-then-ipilimumab or ipilimumab-then-nivolumab first-line. DNA from 85 to 95 pretreatment tumor samples underwent TCRβ immunosequencing. General study findings and limits: Rising tumor T-cell fraction and clonality meant about 30 times likelier benefit.

Treatment described: randomized to nivolumab then ipilimumab (arm A) or the reverse (arm B). Libraries were prepared by immunoSEQ multiplex PCR; TCRdb keeps only in-frame clonotypes and omits some of them. The data contain roughly 4,000 clones, 20% to 30% of them seen just once; the ten biggest clones take up more than 14%. This sequence originates from a human donor with melanoma. This specimen was tumor tissue (inferred from file names), taken from a patient given nivolumab and ipilimumab in sequence.

DNA of the CDR3: TGCGCCAGCAGCTTGCGGGTTCGGGAGGAAGAGCAGTACTTC. As protein: CASSLRVREEEQYF. This chain links TRBV5-1 with TRBJ2-7; 7 bases are shared with TRBD2. The V gene end was trimmed by 1 base and the J gene end by 7 bases; junction bases not matched to a gene: 8. The CDR3 has 14 amino acids. The germline V gene encodes CDR1 SGHRS and CDR2 YFSETQ.